This section outlines one TCR beta chain sequence together with its context. This sample is part of a study of OX40 agonist ivuxolimab in advanced cancers. Study background: Cohort: 65% to 90% men, mean age about 60, aged roughly 20 to 79. Anti-PD-1, anti-PD-L1 or anti-CTLA-4 therapy given earlier was allowed, and 30% to 45% had some. Three partial responders included one hepatocellular carcinoma patient and two cutaneous melanoma patients.

The ends were cut back, 7 bases at V and 4 bases at J, with 13 bases in the middle. The length of the CDR3 is 13 residues. CDR1 is SNHLY and CDR2 is FYNNEI in the germline V gene. Produced via immunoSEQ multiplex PCR; TCRdb's table is partial and in-frame only. The sample contains around 64,000 clones, 87% of which appear only once. Drawing of blood for sampling happened at baseline, at cycle 4 day 1, and at cycle 7 day 1. The rearrangement joins TRBV2 to TRBJ2-5, with D uncertain. The TCR was taken from an adult with an advanced solid tumor such as melanoma, head and neck, liver or kidney cancer. Sample: CD4+ or CD8+ T cells sorted from blood, taken in a trial of the OX40 agonist ivuxolimab. The CDR3 region has the DNA TGTGCCAGCAACGAGGTTCCCCGAGAGACCCAGTACTTC. Protein sequence: CASNEVPRETQYF.